This T cell receptor beta chain was recorded in a study of control samples from healthy donors and cancer patients. Generated by immunoSEQ multiplex PCR, the TCRdb table keeps only in-frame clones and is missing some. The repertoire holds about 43,000 clones, with 94% as singletons. CDR3 size: 14 residues. CDR1 and CDR2 from the germline V gene are SQVTM and ANQGSEA. V was shortened by 5 bases and J by 0 bases, with 14 bases between the two germline ends. Sequencing was performed on blood. This receptor was obtained from a man in his sixties in good health. The chain carries TRBV29-1 and TRBJ2-7; D may be TRBD1 (5 bases). CDR3 bases: TGCAGCGTTTATTTGGACACGAGCTCCTACGAGCAGTACTTC. It yields the protein CSVYLDTSSYEQYF.